These T cell receptor beta chains were read from a single sample in a study of cytomegalovirus exposure and HLA in healthy donors. The data were produced by immunoSEQ multiplex PCR, yet TCRdb's version contains in-frame clones alone and is incomplete. The data show 200,000 or so clones, with more than 75% seen just once and 1.3% held by the top ten. The source material was PBMCs. Every receptor here comes from a human donor in good health. The CDR3 runs from the conserved cysteine through the conserved F or W. D genes are given only for firm matches. Size is omitted from some rows. Given values are once, few, many or a class for expanded clones.

D | size | J | V | CDR3 | DNA
. | . | TRBJ1-2 | TRBV13 | CASSLGLSGGNGYTF | TGTGCCAGCAGCTTAGGCCTTTCCGGGGGGAATGGCTACACCTTC
TRBD1 | . | TRBJ1-5 | TRBV7-8 | CASSSLGWTGSGNQPQHF | TGTGCCAGCAGCTCCCTCGGGTGGACAGGTTCGGGCAATCAGCCCCAGCATTTT
. | . | TRBJ2-4 | TRBV28 | CASSSQGAGLWGGINKNIQYF | TGTGCCAGCAGTTCCCAGGGGGCAGGGTTGTGGGGGGGGATAAACAAAAACATTCAGTACTTC
TRBD2 | once | TRBJ2-2 | TRBV10-3 | CAISESSGRRAGELLF | TGTGCCATCAGTGAGTCTAGCGGGAGAAGGGCCGGGGAGCTGCTTTTT
TRBD1 | . | TRBJ2-2 | TRBV5-1 | CASSLKGQDISRNTGELFF | TGCGCCAGCAGCTTGAAGGGACAGGACATATCGAGGAACACCGGGGAGCTGTTTTTT
TRBD1 | . | TRBJ2-1 | TRBV5-1 | CASSLSVGTALDNEQFF | TGCGCCAGCAGCTTGTCGGTGGGGACAGCCTTAGACAATGAGCAGTTCTTC
. | . | TRBJ1-1 | TRBV29-1 | CSVAGAIQGLNTEAFF | TGCAGCGTTGCAGGTGCCATACAAGGACTTAACACTGAAGCTTTCTTT
TRBD1 | once | TRBJ2-7 | TRBV7-9 | CSSSSPRGQGGYEQYF | TGTTCCAGCAGCTCTCCTAGAGGACAGGGGGGCTACGAGCAGTACTTC
TRBD2 | once | TRBJ2-1 | TRBV7-9 | CASSSILAGEWNEQFF | TGTGCCAGCAGCTCGATACTAGCGGGAGAGTGGAATGAGCAGTTCTTC
. | few | TRBJ2-7 | TRBV6-1 | CASSTTGSFSYEQYF | TGTGCCAGCAGTACCACAGGGTCATTCTCCTACGAGCAGTACTTC
TRBD2 | few | TRBJ2-7 | TRBV4-2 | CASSQDGGRAREQYF | TGTGCCAGCAGCCAAGACGGCGGGAGGGCCAGAGAGCAGTACTTC
TRBD2 | . | TRBJ2-1 | TRBV2 | CASSEVGGLGNEQFF | TGTGCCAGCAGTGAGGTGGGAGGGCTAGGTAATGAGCAGTTCTTC
TRBD2 | . | TRBJ2-3 | TRBV6-5 | CASSYSGLAGADTQYF | TGTGCCAGCAGTTACTCTGGACTAGCGGGGGCAGATACGCAGTATTTT